This TCR beta chain was sequenced in a study of T cells after yellow fever vaccination. In TCRdb, the 5' RACE reads were re-called with MiXCR into one record per CDR3 protein. The sample carries approximately 110,000 distinct CDR3 sequences, 6.5% to 9% recorded once. This clonotype came up a few times. Per the germline V gene, CDR1 is SNHLY and CDR2 is FYNNEI. Germline trimming cut 1 base from V and 4 bases from J; bases unmatched to any gene: 7. The CDR3 has 16 residues. The chain carries TRBV2 and TRBJ2-1; 7 positions agree with TRBD1. The starting material was CD8+ T cells sorted from PBMCs, obtained 45 days after the yellow fever booster vaccination. The receptor was isolated from a man aged 25-40 years who received the YFV17D yellow fever vaccine. The CDR3 here is CASSEVAQGLYNEQFF. The CDR3 DNA sequence: TGTGCCAGCAGTGAAGTCGCACAGGGGTTATACAATGAGCAGTTCTTC.